The present entry profiles one T cell receptor (beta chain) with its context. Its antigen is unidentified. The sample belongs to a study of cytomegalovirus exposure and HLA in healthy donors. Study-wide results and caveats: Most sequenced TCRs were rare (though some public TCRs occurred in many donors). Reports described diagnosis of cytomegalovirus status by the classifier as highly specific and sensitive.

TCRdb's table, derived via immunoSEQ multiplex PCR, lists solely in-frame clones and lacks some. There are about 140,000 clones in the sample; 80% to 90% occur only once, and less than 3% lies in the top ten. Trimming took off 5 bases at V and 6 bases at J, with 29 bases between the two ends. CDR3 length: 20 residues. Germline loops: CDR1 SGHVS, CDR2 FNYEAQ. Sequencing used PBMCs. The chain links TRBV7-6 to TRBJ1-6; D unclear. This receptor was obtained from a man aged 18 to 29 in good health and CMV-seronegative. DNA of the CDR3: TGTGCCAGCAGCAATAGAGCGGACTATAACCCCCTTTATATTAATTCACCCCTCCACTTT. Translated: CASSNRADYNPLYINSPLHF.